The 16 T cell receptor beta chains in this list originate from one sample, sequenced in a study of T cell responses to AZD1222 COVID-19 vaccine. Assay: immunoSEQ multiplex PCR; the TCRdb copy retains only in-frame clones and omits some. The repertoire consists of 180,000 or so clones, with roughly 94% occurring once and the leading ten covering approximately 0.64%. Sequencing was performed on peripheral blood, taken on day 0 of AZD1222 vaccination. The receptors come from an adult in good health.

The chain couples TRBV2 to TRBJ1-5, with D possibly TRBD1 on 5 matching bases. The V gene's germline CDR1 is SNHLY and CDR2 FYNNEI. This CDR3 has 14 residues. V dropped 3 bases and J dropped 9 bases, with 15 bases sitting between them. This CDR3 is CASSDRDLLRPQHF. The CDR3 coding sequence is TGTGCCAGCAGTGACAGGGACCTCCTTCGGCCCCAGCATTTT.

The V and J genes are TRBV5-5 and TRBJ1-3; D is perhaps TRBD1 (6 bases). Trimming took off 2 bases at V and 3 bases at J, with 21 bases between the two ends. This CDR3 has 18 amino acids. Germline V CDR1 and CDR2: SGHKS, YYEKEE (reference sequence). The CDR3 sequence: CASSFEFIITGYGNTIYF. CDR3 DNA sequence: TGTGCCAGCAGCTTTGAATTTATAATAACAGGGTATGGAAACACCATATATTTT.

The chain joins TRBV2 to TRBJ1-6, with unresolved D. Per the germline V gene, CDR1 is SNHLY and CDR2 is FYNNEI. The ends were cut back, 6 bases at V and 9 bases at J, with 12 bases in the middle. The CDR3 covers 13 residues. CDR3 DNA: TGTGCCAGCAGGCAGACCCTGAGTTCACCCCTCCACTTT. Translation: CASRQTLSSPLHF.

The chain uses TRBV28 and TRBJ1-1; tentatively, D is TRBD1 (5 bases). The CDR3 spans 13 residues. Germline loops: CDR1 MDHEN, CDR2 SYDVKM. Trimming shortened V by 8 bases and J by 6 bases, and 16 bases separated the two germline ends. In DNA form, the CDR3 reads TGTGCCAGCGGTTCAGGGACGTTCGCTGAAGCTTTCTTT. Its translation is CASGSGTFAEAFF.

This chain connects TRBV5-1 to TRBJ2-7, with D perhaps being TRBD1 or TRBD2 (7 bases each). The CDR3 is made up of 16 amino acids. V shed 3 bases and J shed 4 bases, with 20 bases lying between them. Germline-derived CDR1 and CDR2 are SGHRS and YFSETQ. CDR3 sequence (DNA): TGCGCCAGCAGCTCGTCGACAGGGAGGGTTCCTTACGAGCAGTACTTC. Translation gives CASSSSTGRVPYEQYF. Combining the CDR3 with reference TRBV5-1 and TRBJ2-7 gives the whole variable domain KAGVTQTPRYLIKTRGQQVTLSCSPISGHRSVSWYQQTPGQGLQFLFEYFSETQRNKGNFPGRFSGRQFSNSRSEMNVSTLELGDSALYLCASSSSTGRVPYEQYFGPGTRLTVT.

The gene calls are TRBV5-5 and TRBJ1-2, with D possibly matching TRBD1 (6 bases). The CDR3 extends over 15 amino acids. V shed 4 bases and J shed 8 bases, with 21 bases lying between them. CDR1 and CDR2 from the germline V gene are SGHKS and YYEKEE (reference sequence). CDR3 DNA sequence: TGTGCCAGCAGCCTTTCCAATCAGGGGCCTATGGGCTACACCTTC. Its translation is CASSLSNQGPMGYTF.

The chain recombines TRBV7-3 with TRBJ2-1, with D uncertain. In germline, CDR1 is SGHTA, CDR2 FQGTGA. Trimming took 1 base from V and 5 from J, leaving 18 bases between them. The CDR3 runs 17 residues. CDR3 nucleotide sequence: TGTGCCAGCAGCTTAAGGGTAAGGTCCGGACCGAACAATGAGCAGTTCTTC. It specifies CASSLRVRSGPNNEQFF.

The chain has TRBV6-1 and TRBJ2-7; tentative D call: TRBD2 (6 bases). The CDR3 sequence is 15 residues long. V was trimmed by 2 bases and J by 2 bases, leaving 13 bases between them. Germline CDR1 is MNHNS and CDR2 is SASEGT. CDR3 sequence: CASSEPGGGTYEQYF. Here the CDR3 DNA reads TGTGCCAGCAGTGAACCCGGTGGAGGGACCTACGAGCAGTACTTC.

V usage is TRBV27 and J usage is TRBJ1-1, with D maybe TRBD1 (6 bases). CDR3 length: 15 residues. Germline V lookup: CDR1 MNHEY, CDR2 SMNVEV (reference sequence). V was shortened by 6 bases and J by 4 bases, with 18 bases between the two germline ends. CDR3 DNA sequence: TGTGCCAGCAGCCTAGTAGTGGGGGCAGGCACTGAAGCTTTCTTT. It codes for CASSLVVGAGTEAFF.

V and J are TRBV7-3 and TRBJ2-1; no clear D gene. Germline CDR1 SGHTA, CDR2 FQGTGA. V was cut by 4 bases and J by 4 bases, with 8 bases left in between. The CDR3 has 13 residues. This CDR3 is CASSSDGYNEQFF. CDR3 sequence (DNA): TGTGCCAGCAGCTCCGACGGTTACAATGAGCAGTTCTTC.

The V and J genes are TRBV7-2 and TRBJ1-3, with D unclear. V was pared by 5 bases and J by 1 base, with 12 bases between. The CDR3 has 15 amino acids. Germline values: CDR1 SGHTA, CDR2 FQGNSA. The CDR3 nucleotides are TGTGCCAGCAGCCCCTCTGGGCATTCTGGAAACACCATATATTTT. It yields the protein CASSPSGHSGNTIYF.

The genes are TRBV7-3 and TRBJ1-2; D perhaps matches TRBD1 (5 bases). The CDR3 totals 14 residues. Germline assignment: CDR1 SGHTA and CDR2 FQGTGA. Trimming cost V 0 bases and J 8 bases, with 13 bases left between them. CDR3 loop: CASSLTAWGGGYTF. The CDR3 DNA sequence: TGTGCCAGCAGCTTAACGGCCTGGGGCGGAGGCTACACCTTC.

The V and J genes are TRBV9 and TRBJ1-1; perhaps TRBD1 as D (5 bases). The germline CDR1 and CDR2 sequences are SGDLS and YYNGEE. This CDR3 is 11 amino acids long. V was shortened by 3 bases and J by 12 bases, with 12 bases between the two germline ends. The DNA for the CDR3 is TGTGCCAGCAGCGGGGGCGATAGGACTTTCTTT. This codes for CASSGGDRTFF.

This chain uses TRBV7-2 with TRBJ2-1; D not certain. The germline V and J ends were trimmed by 1 base and 0 bases, with 10 bases remaining between them. The CDR3 has 16 residues. Germline CDR1 and CDR2: SGHTA and FQGNSA. In DNA, the CDR3 is TGTGCCAGCAGCTTAGTAGGTGGGTTCTCCTACAATGAGCAGTTCTTC. This codes for CASSLVGGFSYNEQFF.

This chain connects TRBV5-4 to TRBJ1-6; TRBD1 matches at 7 bases. V gave up 6 bases and J gave up 12 bases; unmatched junction bases: 9. Germline assignment: CDR1 SGHNT and CDR2 YYREEE (reference sequence). CDR3 size: 13 residues. CDR3 nucleotides: TGTGCCAGCACCAGGGGGGGAGGCGAACCCCTCCACTTT. This translates into CASTRGGGEPLHF. Full variable domain (remainder filled in from reference TRBV5-4 and TRBJ1-6): ETGVTQSPTHLIKTRGQQVTLRCSSQSGHNTVSWYQQALGQGPQFIFQYYREEENGRGNFPPRFSGLQFPNYSSELNVNALELDDSALYLCASTRGGGEPLHFGNGTRLTVT.

The chain carries TRBV27 and TRBJ2-3, with 11 nucleotides matching TRBD2. CDR1 and CDR2 (germline): MNHEY, SMNVEV (reference sequence). J was trimmed by 4 bases and V by 6 bases; bases with no gene match: 6. This CDR3 has 15 residues. CDR3 amino acids: CASRARLAGSDTQYF. The CDR3 nucleotides are TGTGCCAGCAGGGCCCGACTAGCGGGGTCAGATACGCAGTATTTT.